The 25 T cell receptor beta chains listed next were all sequenced from one sample in a study of blood T cell dynamics during melanoma immunotherapy. Sequencing used immunoSEQ multiplex PCR; TCRdb keeps in-frame clones, though not all of them. The table has over 8,500 clones, around nine tenths seen once. Time point: pre-treatment baseline. The sample in question was blood, obtained from a patient treated with checkpoint blockade. These receptors were obtained from a human donor with melanoma.

The CDR3 DNA sequence: TGCGCCAGCAGCTTTGGGACTAGCGGAGCACAAGAGACCCAGTACTTC. This codes for CASSFGTSGAQETQYF. The chain couples TRBV5-1 to TRBJ2-5; 11 bases map to TRBD2. The V gene's germline CDR1 is SGHRS and CDR2 YFSETQ. The CDR3 loop spans 16 amino acids. Unmatched junction bases numbered 5, after V lost 2 bases and J lost 2 bases.

V gene TRBV16 combines with J gene TRBJ2-7, with TRBD1 matching over 7 bases. CDR1 is KGHSY, CDR2 FQNENV, per germline. The CDR3 has 13 residues. Trimming cost V 4 bases and J 2 bases; bases outside gene matches: 2. This CDR3 is CASSRTGAYEQYF. The CDR3, as DNA: TGTGCCAGCAGCCGCACAGGGGCCTACGAGCAGTACTTC.

This clone turned up a few times. The V call is TRBV10-3, the J call TRBJ1-2; possible D gene TRBD1, 6 bases. The CDR3 is 15 amino acids. V was shortened by 2 bases and J by 0 bases, with 10 bases between the two germline ends. The germline V gene has CDR1 ENHRY and CDR2 SYGVKD. Here the CDR3 reads CAISELQGPNYGYTF. CDR3 coding DNA: TGTGCCATCAGTGAGCTACAGGGACCTAACTATGGCTACACCTTC.

This chain uses TRBV7-9 with TRBJ1-2; D remains unclear. This CDR3 region has 14 residues. With 1 base removed from V and 2 bases from J, the gap between germline ends came to 8 bases. Germline CDR1 is SEHNR and CDR2 is FQNEAQ (reference sequence). The CDR3 region is CASSLGLPNYGYTF. For the CDR3, the DNA is TGTGCCAGCAGCTTAGGTTTACCAAACTATGGCTACACCTTC.

The chain uses TRBV28 and TRBJ2-7; 8 bases agree with TRBD2. Germline loops: CDR1 MDHEN, CDR2 SYDVKM. Trimming removed 5 bases from V and 7 bases from J; junction bases left unmatched: 10. This CDR3 spans 14 amino acids. The CDR3 protein is CASSSPPGGREQYF. For the CDR3, the DNA is TGTGCCAGCAGTAGCCCCCCGGGGGGGAGGGAGCAGTACTTC.

The chain is built from TRBV30 and TRBJ2-1, with 8 bases that match TRBD2. CDR3 length equals 13 residues. Germline V gene lookup returns CDR1 GTSNPN and CDR2 SVGIG (reference sequence). Trimming cost V 2 bases and J 12 bases; bases outside gene matches: 9. CDR3 amino acids: CAWSPAGRGGQFF. DNA for the CDR3: TGTGCCTGGAGTCCCGCCGGGAGGGGGGGGCAGTTCTTC.

The chain has TRBV9 and TRBJ1-4; D is possibly TRBD1 (6 bases). The CDR3 totals 15 residues. CDR1 is SGDLS and CDR2 is YYNGEE in the germline V gene. V lost 4 bases to trimming and J lost 8 bases, with 18 bases between them. The CDR3 region is CASSPQGQGSEKLFF. CDR3 nucleotides: TGTGCCAGCAGCCCTCAGGGGCAGGGGTCCGAAAAACTGTTTTTT. The variable domain in full, with the rest retrieved from reference TRBV9 and TRBJ1-4, is DSGVTQTPKHLITATGQRVTLRCSPRSGDLSVYWYQQSLDQGLQFLIQYYNGEERAKGNILERFSAQQFPDLHSELNLSSLELGDSALYFCASSPQGQGSEKLFFGSGTQLSVL.

This rearrangement joins TRBV5-1 to TRBJ2-3; 9 nucleotides align to TRBD1. CDR1 and CDR2 from the germline V gene are SGHRS and YFSETQ. This CDR3 comprises 16 residues. With V trimmed by 4 bases and J by 6 bases, 12 bases remained unmatched. The CDR3 is CASSPMTGGSGDTQYF. The CDR3 coding sequence is TGCGCCAGCAGCCCCATGACAGGGGGGAGCGGGGATACGCAGTATTTT.

J is TRBJ2-3 and V is TRBV9; 11 nucleotides line up with TRBD2. V shed 0 bases and J 5 bases; nucleotides not matched to a gene: 5. The CDR3 totals 16 residues. CDR1 and CDR2 from the germline V gene are SGDLS and YYNGEE. DNA for the CDR3: TGTGCCAGCAGCGTAGTAGCGGGAGGGCGGGGAGATACGCAGTATTTT. This gives the protein CASSVVAGGRGDTQYF.

The chain links TRBV2 to TRBJ2-3, with 7 bases lining up with TRBD2. J gave up 0 bases and V 1 base, and 4 bases lay outside the gene matches. The CDR3 is 16 amino acids. Germline V gives CDR1 SNHLY, CDR2 FYNNEI. CDR3 region: CASSEGGLPSTDTQYF. The CDR3 coding sequence is TGTGCCAGCAGTGAAGGGGGACTACCGAGCACAGATACGCAGTATTTT.

The chain combines TRBV4-1 with TRBJ2-7, with 11 bases identical to TRBD2. This CDR3 contains 15 residues. V lost 1 base and J lost 8; bases outside the gene matches: 7. Germline values: CDR1 MGHRA, CDR2 YSYEKL. The CDR3 DNA reads as TGCGCCAGCAGCCAAGGCGGGACTAGCGGACTCCAGCAGTACTTC. Its protein product is CASSQGGTSGLQQYF.

The CDR3 nucleotides are TGTGCCCGCGGGCCCGCCTACGAGCAGTACTTC. Translated: CARGPAYEQYF. V and J are TRBV30 and TRBJ2-7; tentatively, D is TRBD2 (5 bases). Trimming cost V 8 bases and J 2 bases, with 10 bases left between them. Germline V gives CDR1 GTSNPN, CDR2 SVGIG (reference sequence). CDR3 length: 11 residues.

This chain uses TRBV28 with TRBJ1-5; D is possibly TRBD1 (5 bases). The CDR3 covers 15 residues. Trimming removed 5 bases at V and 6 bases at J, with 17 bases between. The germline V gene encodes CDR1 MDHEN and CDR2 SYDVKM. The CDR3 nucleotides are TGTGCCAGCAGTGAAGGCAGGGATGGAGGTCAGCCCCAGCATTTT. Translating it yields CASSEGRDGGQPQHF.

Turning to this clone: A single base is all that separates this from a far larger clone, so a read error is likely. The same CDR3 also results from other DNA sequences found in this sample. The V and J genes are TRBV5-1 and TRBJ2-5; D gene unclear. Per the germline V gene, CDR1 is SGHRS and CDR2 is YFSETQ. The length of the CDR3 is 16 residues. CDR3 loop: CASSLGLVGRQETQYF. CDR3 in DNA: TGCGCTAGCAGCTTGGGGTTAGTGGGTAGGCAAGAGACCCAGTACTTC.

CDR3 in DNA: TGTGCCAGCTCACCCTCGGGGGGCGCTGAAGCTTTCTTT. Translated: CASSPSGGAEAFF. The rearrangement links TRBV18 to TRBJ1-1; D possibly corresponds to TRBD1 (6 bases). Trimming took 3 bases from V and 6 from J, leaving 11 bases between them. There are 13 residues in the CDR3. Germline V gene sequence: CDR1 KGHSH, CDR2 LQKENI. The full variable domain, with the rest looked up from reference TRBV18 and TRBJ1-1, is NAGVMQNPRHLVRRRGQEARLRCSPMKGHSHVYWYRQLPEEGLKFMVYLQKENIIDESGMPKERFSAEFPKEGPSILRIQQVVRGDSAAYFCASSPSGGAEAFFGQGTRLTVV.

A word on this clone: A junction boundary mismatches the germline segment, possibly from a read error. The rearrangement links TRBV7-2 to TRBJ2-7, with 7 bases that match TRBD2. The length of the CDR3 is 12 residues. CDR1 and CDR2 from the germline V gene are SGHTA and FQGNSA. The CDR3, as DNA: TGTGCCAGCAGCTTAAATGGCCGGGACTACCAATTC. Amino acids: CASSLNGRDYQF.

This chain connects TRBV6-5 to TRBJ2-7; no reliable D call. This CDR3 is built from 15 residues. Trimming pared 0 bases from V and 2 bases from J, leaving 11 bases between. Looked up from germline, CDR1 is MNHEY and CDR2 is SVGAGI. The CDR3 region is CASSYSITDAYEQYF. The DNA of the CDR3 is TGTGCCAGCAGTTACTCTATCACAGACGCCTACGAGCAGTACTTC.

This rearrangement joins TRBV7-9 to TRBJ1-3; D remains unclear. V shed 0 bases and J shed 0 bases, with 12 bases lying between them. The CDR3 is 17 residues long. The germline CDR1 and CDR2 sequences are SEHNR and FQNEAQ (reference sequence). CDR3 sequence: CASSLAFGGFSGNTIYF. The DNA for the CDR3 is TGTGCCAGCAGCTTAGCGTTTGGCGGGTTCTCTGGAAACACCATATATTTT.

J is TRBJ2-1 and V is TRBV10-1; TRBD1 matches 8 bases. V was clipped by 5 bases and J by 0 bases; unmatched bases: 9. The CDR3 contains 17 residues. The V gene's germline CDR1 is WNHNN and CDR2 SYGVQD (reference sequence). This CDR3 reads CASSWAGGIYSYNEQFF. The CDR3 nucleotides read TGCGCCAGCAGTTGGGCAGGGGGCATCTACTCCTACAATGAGCAGTTCTTC.

This chain's CDR3 is CASSPGLAGGPPYEQYF. The CDR3 bases are TGTGCCAGCAGCCCCGGTCTAGCGGGAGGGCCCCCCTACGAGCAGTACTTC. This chain joins TRBV7-9 and TRBJ2-7; 12 nucleotides match TRBD2. This CDR3 spans 17 amino acids. The trim removed 5 bases at V and 2 bases at J, leaving 10 bases unmatched. In germline, CDR1 is SEHNR, CDR2 FQNEAQ (reference sequence).

The chain carries TRBV19 and TRBJ2-5, with D unclear. V was clipped by 4 bases and J by 5 bases, with 8 bases between them. Germline CDR1 and CDR2: LNHDA and SQIVND (reference sequence). The CDR3 contains 12 residues. CDR3 in amino acids: CASSTVGETQYF. The DNA of the CDR3 is TGTGCCAGTAGTACGGTGGGGGAGACCCAGTACTTC.

This clone was detected once. The genes are TRBV28 and TRBJ2-7; D is possibly TRBD2 (6 bases). Trimming pared 7 bases from V and 2 bases from J, leaving 9 bases between. CDR1 and CDR2 (germline): MDHEN, SYDVKM. The CDR3 runs to 12 residues. The CDR3 region is CASKSGPYEQYF. In DNA form, the CDR3 reads TGTGCCAGCAAAAGCGGGCCCTACGAGCAGTACTTC.

This chain uses TRBV10-3 with TRBJ1-2; D possibly corresponds to TRBD1 (6 bases). The V and J ends lost 2 bases and 3 bases respectively, with 16 bases between them. The CDR3 runs 16 residues. CDR1 and CDR2 (germline): ENHRY, SYGVKD. CDR3 protein: CAISEPTGRGDYGYTF. The CDR3 DNA follows: TGTGCCATCAGTGAGCCTACAGGGAGGGGGGACTATGGCTACACCTTC.

The chain recombines TRBV5-4 with TRBJ1-2; D is possibly TRBD1 (6 bases). The ends were cut back, 9 bases at V and 8 bases at J, with 17 bases in the middle. Germline CDR1 reads SGHNT; CDR2 reads YYREEE (reference sequence). The CDR3 runs to 12 residues. The CDR3 loop is CATTGGGGGYTF. The CDR3 DNA follows: TGTGCCACCACTGGGGGGGGCGGAGGCTACACCTTC.

The CDR3 sequence is CASGLAGDEQFF. In DNA, the CDR3 is TGTGCCAGCGGACTAGCGGGGGATGAGCAGTTCTTC. The chain joins TRBV6-5 to TRBJ2-1; 13 positions match TRBD2. Germline V gene sequence: CDR1 MNHEY, CDR2 SVGAGI. Trimming took 8 bases from V and 8 from J; bases not matched to a gene: 0. The CDR3 length is 12 residues.